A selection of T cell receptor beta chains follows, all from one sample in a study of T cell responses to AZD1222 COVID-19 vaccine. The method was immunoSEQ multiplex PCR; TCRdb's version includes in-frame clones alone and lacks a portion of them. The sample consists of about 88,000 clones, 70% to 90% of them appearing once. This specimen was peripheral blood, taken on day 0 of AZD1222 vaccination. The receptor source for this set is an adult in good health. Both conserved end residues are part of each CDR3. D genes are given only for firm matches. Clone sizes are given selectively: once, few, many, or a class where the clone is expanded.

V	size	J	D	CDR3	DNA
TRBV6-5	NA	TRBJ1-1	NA	CASSYPGTGEAFF	TGTGCCAGCAGTTACCCAGGGACGGGAGAAGCTTTCTTT
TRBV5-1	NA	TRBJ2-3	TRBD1	CASSSVTGDTDTQYF	TGCGCCAGCAGCTCCGTGACAGGGGACACAGATACGCAGTATTTT
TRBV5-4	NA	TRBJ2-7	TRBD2	CASSPEPLTSGEAYEQYF	TGTGCCAGCAGCCCTGAGCCCCTGACTAGCGGGGAGGCCTACGAGCAGTACTTC
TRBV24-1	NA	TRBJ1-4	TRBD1	CATSATTGAGEKLFF	TGTGCCACCAGCGCTACGACAGGGGCTGGTGAAAAACTGTTTTTT
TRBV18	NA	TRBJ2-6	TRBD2	CASSPIAGTSGLSGANVLTF	TGTGCCAGCTCACCTATAGCCGGGACTAGCGGGCTCTCTGGGGCCAACGTCCTGACTTTC
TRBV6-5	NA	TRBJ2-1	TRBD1	CASSYPSGGAYNEQFF	TGTGCCAGCAGTTACCCTTCAGGGGGCGCCTACAATGAGCAGTTCTTC
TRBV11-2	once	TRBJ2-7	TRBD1	CASSLDSGGFFYEQYF	TGTGCCAGCAGCTTAGATTCAGGGGGTTTTTTCTACGAGCAGTACTTC
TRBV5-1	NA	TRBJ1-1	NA	CASSSIGRGNLGTEAFF	TGCGCCAGCAGCTCCATCGGCAGGGGTAATTTGGGAACTGAAGCTTTCTTT
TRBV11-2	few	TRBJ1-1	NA	CASSFLAGYMNTEAFF	TGTGCCAGCAGCTTTTTGGCAGGTTATATGAACACTGAAGCTTTCTTT
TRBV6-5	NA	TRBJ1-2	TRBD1	CASSRDRGNYGYTF	TGTGCCAGCAGCCGGGACAGGGGAAACTATGGCTACACCTTC
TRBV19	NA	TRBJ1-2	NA	CASRSYGGLNYGYTF	TGTGCCAGTAGATCCTATGGGGGTCTAAACTATGGCTACACCTTC
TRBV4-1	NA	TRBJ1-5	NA	CASSHGMGGWSQPQHF	TGCGCCAGCAGTCACGGAATGGGAGGATGGAGTCAGCCCCAGCATTTT
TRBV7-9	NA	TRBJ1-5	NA	CASSQSNQPQHF	TGTGCCAGCAGCCAAAGTAATCAGCCCCAGCATTTT
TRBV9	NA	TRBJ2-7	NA	CASSIGRTTYEQYF	TGTGCCAGCAGCATTGGGCGGACTACCTACGAGCAGTACTTC
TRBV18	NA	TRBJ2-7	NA	CASSHEGYEQYF	TGTGCCAGTTCACATGAGGGCTACGAGCAGTACTTC
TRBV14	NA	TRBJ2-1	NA	CASSQVLGFVNEQFF	TGTGCCAGCAGCCAAGTACTAGGATTCGTAAATGAGCAGTTCTTC
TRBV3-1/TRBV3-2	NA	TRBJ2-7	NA	CASSQGTEETYEQYF	TGTGCCAGCAGCCAAGGGACAGAAGAAACCTACGAGCAGTACTTC
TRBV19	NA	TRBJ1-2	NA	CASTRGTGPNYGYTF	TGTGCCAGTACTCGGGGAACGGGGCCCAACTATGGCTACACCTTC
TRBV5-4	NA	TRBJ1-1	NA	CASSLGGGGFTEAFF	TGTGCCAGCAGCTTGGGCGGCGGGGGCTTTACCGAAGCTTTCTTT
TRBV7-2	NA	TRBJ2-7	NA	CASSLVYAGASSSYEQYF	TGTGCCAGCAGCTTAGTTTACGCGGGGGCCTCTAGCTCCTACGAGCAGTACTTC
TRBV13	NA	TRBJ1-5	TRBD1	CASSRQGDQPQHF	TGTGCCAGCAGCCGACAGGGGGACCAGCCCCAGCATTTT
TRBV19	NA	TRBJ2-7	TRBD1	CASGRQGKFEQYF	TGTGCCAGTGGGCGACAGGGGAAGTTCGAGCAGTACTTC
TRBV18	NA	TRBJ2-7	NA	CASSAGGFYEQYF	TGTGCCAGCTCAGCAGGAGGATTCTACGAGCAGTACTTC
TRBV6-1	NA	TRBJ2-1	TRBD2	CASSEGAGGHDEQFF	TGTGCCAGCAGTGAAGGGGCGGGGGGACACGATGAGCAGTTCTTC
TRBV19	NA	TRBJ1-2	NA	CASSSPSDSGYTF	TGTGCCAGTAGCTCCCCCTCCGACAGCGGCTACACCTTC
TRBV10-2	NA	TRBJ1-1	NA	CASSVVGVDNTEAFF	TGCGCCAGCAGTGTGGTCGGGGTAGATAACACTGAAGCTTTCTTT
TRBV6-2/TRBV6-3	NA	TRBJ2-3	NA	CASSDRAPGRGSTDTQYF	TGTGCCAGCAGTGACCGGGCTCCAGGGAGGGGGAGCACAGATACGCAGTATTTT
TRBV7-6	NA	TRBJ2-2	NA	CASSWRESTGELFF	TGTGCCAGCAGCTGGAGGGAGTCCACCGGGGAGCTGTTTTTT
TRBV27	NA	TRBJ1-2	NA	CASSSFRDNLYGYTF	TGTGCCAGCAGTTCATTCAGGGACAACCTATATGGCTACACCTTC
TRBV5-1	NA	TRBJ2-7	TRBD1	CASSLLGGPYEQYF	TGCGCCAGCAGCTTGTTAGGGGGCCCCTACGAGCAGTACTTC
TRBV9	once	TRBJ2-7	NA	CASSPWIEQYF	TGTGCCAGCAGCCCCTGGATCGAGCAGTACTTC
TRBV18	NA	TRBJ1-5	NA	CASSPTGNQPQHF	TGTGCCAGCTCACCCACGGGCAATCAGCCCCAGCATTTT
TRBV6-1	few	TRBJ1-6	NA	CASSDGAENSPLHF	TGTGCCAGCAGTGATGGGGCGGAAAATTCACCCCTCCACTTT